The TCR beta chain described here comes from a study of blood T cell repertoires in COVID-19. Across the whole study: Italy, Spain and the United States were the sources of the convalescent and acute COVID-19 samples.

This table comes from immunoSEQ multiplex PCR, and its TCRdb copy is limited to in-frame clones, with some not included. The table lists roughly 160,000 clones, more than 70% of them singletons, with roughly 1.9% in the top ten. The V end was cut by 3 bases, the J end by 5 bases, with 17 bases between. The CDR3 covers 15 residues. Germline lookup yields CDR1 SEHNR and CDR2 FQNEAQ (reference sequence). Sequencing used peripheral blood. V gene TRBV7-9 combines with J gene TRBJ2-7; perhaps TRBD1 as D (6 bases). This TCR was recovered from a man over 45 who had recovered from COVID-19. For the CDR3, the DNA is TGTGCCAGCAGCTTGAGGATCCAGGGGAGAAACGAGCAGTACTTC. As protein: CASSLRIQGRNEQYF.